A selection of T cell receptor beta chains follows, all from one sample in a study of blood T cell repertoires in COVID-19. Generated by immunoSEQ multiplex PCR, the TCRdb table keeps only in-frame clones and is missing some. The repertoire holds tens of thousands of clones, with roughly 90% as singletons. The sample taken for sequencing was peripheral blood. The origin of the receptors is an elderly woman with active COVID-19. Both conserved end residues are part of each CDR3. The order of the fields is D gene, J gene, V gene, clone size, CDR3 protein, CDR3 DNA. The D gene is left open where the match is weak. Expanded clones get a size class; other rows say once, few or many, or leave the size out.

D gene: -; J gene: TRBJ2-2; V gene: TRBV5-8; clone size: -; CDR3 protein: CAAGGGPYTGELFF; CDR3 DNA: TGTGCCGCAGGGGGAGGACCTTACACCGGGGAGCTGTTTTTT
D gene: TRBD1; J gene: TRBJ1-6; V gene: TRBV5-8; clone size: few; CDR3 protein: CASSLAGTGPSPLHF; CDR3 DNA: TGTGCCAGCAGCTTGGCCGGGACAGGGCCGTCACCCCTCCACTTT
D gene: TRBD1; J gene: TRBJ1-1; V gene: TRBV20-1; clone size: once; CDR3 protein: CSASTGDRNTEAFF; CDR3 DNA: TGCAGTGCTAGTACAGGGGATCGGAACACTGAAGCTTTCTTT
D gene: TRBD2; J gene: TRBJ2-3; V gene: TRBV19; clone size: -; CDR3 protein: CASSPSLAGGGDTQYF; CDR3 DNA: TGTGCCAGTAGTCCATCGCTAGCGGGGGGGGGAGATACGCAGTATTTT
D gene: -; J gene: TRBJ2-5; V gene: TRBV4-2; clone size: -; CDR3 protein: CASSQDTIQETQYF; CDR3 DNA: TGTGCCAGCAGCCAGGACACCATTCAAGAGACCCAGTACTTC
D gene: TRBD1; J gene: TRBJ1-4; V gene: TRBV6-5; clone size: -; CDR3 protein: CASSSGTGNEKLFF; CDR3 DNA: TGTGCCAGCAGTTCCGGGACAGGAAATGAAAAACTGTTTTTT
D gene: -; J gene: TRBJ2-7; V gene: TRBV4-2; clone size: -; CDR3 protein: CASSQEGEIKSYEQYF; CDR3 DNA: TGTGCCAGCAGCCAAGAAGGGGAAATTAAATCCTACGAGCAGTACTTC
D gene: TRBD1; J gene: TRBJ1-2; V gene: TRBV5-5; clone size: -; CDR3 protein: CASSSSPGGDVSGYTF; CDR3 DNA: TGTGCCAGCAGCTCTAGCCCAGGGGGCGATGTTAGTGGCTACACCTTC
D gene: TRBD2; J gene: TRBJ2-7; V gene: TRBV11-2; clone size: -; CDR3 protein: CASSGRLAGEPPYEQYF; CDR3 DNA: TGTGCCAGCAGCGGAAGACTAGCGGGGGAGCCACCCTACGAGCAGTACTTC
D gene: TRBD2; J gene: TRBJ2-3; V gene: TRBV2; clone size: -; CDR3 protein: CASTRGTSGTDTQYF; CDR3 DNA: TGTGCCAGCACCCGCGGGACTAGCGGCACAGATACGCAGTATTTT
D gene: TRBD1; J gene: TRBJ1-2; V gene: TRBV18; clone size: -; CDR3 protein: CASSPGQGLIGGYTF; CDR3 DNA: TGTGCCAGCTCACCGGGACAGGGTTTAATAGGTGGCTACACCTTC
D gene: TRBD2; J gene: TRBJ2-1; V gene: TRBV6-5; clone size: -; CDR3 protein: CASSYSGLAANEQFF; CDR3 DNA: TGTGCCAGCAGTTACTCTGGACTAGCGGCCAATGAGCAGTTCTTC
D gene: TRBD1; J gene: TRBJ2-7; V gene: TRBV19; clone size: -; CDR3 protein: CASSPPGTAVYEQYF; CDR3 DNA: TGTGCCAGTAGTCCTCCCGGGACAGCAGTATACGAGCAGTACTTC
D gene: -; J gene: TRBJ1-5; V gene: TRBV4-3; clone size: -; CDR3 protein: CASSQDSDQPQHF; CDR3 DNA: TGCGCCAGCAGCCAAGATAGTGATCAGCCCCAGCATTTT
D gene: TRBD2; J gene: TRBJ2-3; V gene: TRBV19; clone size: -; CDR3 protein: CASSPYGLAGKTDTQYF; CDR3 DNA: TGTGCCAGTAGTCCTTACGGGCTAGCGGGGAAGACAGATACGCAGTATTTT
D gene: TRBD1; J gene: TRBJ1-1; V gene: TRBV12-5; clone size: -; CDR3 protein: CASGLGTGKTEAFF; CDR3 DNA: TGTGCTAGTGGTTTGGGGACAGGGAAAACTGAAGCTTTCTTT
D gene: TRBD2; J gene: TRBJ2-5; V gene: TRBV7-6; clone size: once; CDR3 protein: CASSREGRETQYF; CDR3 DNA: TGTGCCAGCAGCCGGGAGGGGAGGGAGACCCAGTACTTC
D gene: -; J gene: TRBJ2-4; V gene: TRBV6-5; clone size: -; CDR3 protein: CASSREGPKNIQYF; CDR3 DNA: TGTGCCAGCAGCCGTGAGGGTCCCAAAAACATTCAGTACTTC
D gene: -; J gene: TRBJ2-7; V gene: TRBV4-3; clone size: -; CDR3 protein: CASSQEAGFVYEQYF; CDR3 DNA: TGCGCCAGCAGCCAAGAGGCGGGATTTGTCTACGAGCAGTACTTC
D gene: -; J gene: TRBJ1-3; V gene: TRBV30; clone size: -; CDR3 protein: CAWSGLGGGNTIYF; CDR3 DNA: TGTGCCTGGAGTGGCCTCGGGGGAGGAAACACCATATATTTT
D gene: -; J gene: TRBJ2-1; V gene: TRBV3-1/TRBV3-2; clone size: once; CDR3 protein: CASSQWLENNEQFF; CDR3 DNA: TGTGCCAGCAGCCAATGGCTTGAAAACAATGAGCAGTTCTTC
D gene: TRBD1; J gene: TRBJ2-2; V gene: TRBV6-4; clone size: once; CDR3 protein: CASSQQGWAGELFF; CDR3 DNA: TGTGCCAGCAGCCAACAGGGGTGGGCCGGGGAGCTGTTTTTT
D gene: -; J gene: TRBJ2-2; V gene: TRBV18; clone size: -; CDR3 protein: CASSITSTGELFF; CDR3 DNA: TGTGCCAGCTCAATAACCAGCACCGGGGAGCTGTTTTTT
D gene: TRBD2; J gene: TRBJ2-7; V gene: TRBV3-1/TRBV3-2; clone size: -; CDR3 protein: CASSPGGPSEQYF; CDR3 DNA: TGTGCCAGCAGTCCGGGGGGGCCTTCCGAGCAGTACTTC
D gene: -; J gene: TRBJ1-2; V gene: TRBV18; clone size: -; CDR3 protein: CASSPSTDSYGYTF; CDR3 DNA: TGTGCCAGCTCACCATCGACAGATTCCTATGGCTACACCTTC
D gene: -; J gene: TRBJ2-6; V gene: TRBV2; clone size: -; CDR3 protein: CASRTEPGANVLTF; CDR3 DNA: TGTGCCAGCAGGACTGAACCTGGGGCCAACGTCCTGACTTTC
D gene: TRBD2; J gene: TRBJ2-1; V gene: TRBV4-1; clone size: -; CDR3 protein: CASSQTGGDYNEQFF; CDR3 DNA: TGCGCCAGCAGCCAAACGGGGGGGGACTACAATGAGCAGTTCTTC
D gene: -; J gene: TRBJ2-5; V gene: TRBV30; clone size: -; CDR3 protein: CAWSVLQGGGETQYF; CDR3 DNA: TGTGCCTGGAGTGTCCTCCAAGGGGGGGGAGAGACCCAGTACTTC
D gene: -; J gene: TRBJ1-6; V gene: TRBV3-1/TRBV3-2; clone size: -; CDR3 protein: CASSSTGQSPLHF; CDR3 DNA: TGTGCCAGCAGCTCAACAGGGCAATCACCCCTCCACTTT
D gene: TRBD1; J gene: TRBJ1-2; V gene: TRBV6-6; clone size: -; CDR3 protein: CASSPTGVANYGYTF; CDR3 DNA: TGTGCCAGCAGTCCTACAGGGGTAGCTAACTATGGCTACACCTTC
D gene: -; J gene: TRBJ1-1; V gene: TRBV7-6; clone size: -; CDR3 protein: CASSLVGGGRTEAFF; CDR3 DNA: TGTGCCAGCAGCTTAGTTGGGGGGGGGCGGACTGAAGCTTTCTTT
D gene: TRBD1; J gene: TRBJ2-2; V gene: TRBV11-3; clone size: -; CDR3 protein: CASSLDRGLDGELFF; CDR3 DNA: TGTGCCAGCAGCCTGGACAGGGGGCTGGACGGGGAGCTGTTTTTT
D gene: TRBD2; J gene: TRBJ2-5; V gene: TRBV4-1; clone size: once; CDR3 protein: CASSQDQSGGGRTQYF; CDR3 DNA: TGCGCCAGCAGCCAAGATCAAAGCGGGGGTGGTCGGACCCAGTACTTC
D gene: -; J gene: TRBJ2-3; V gene: TRBV3-1/TRBV3-2; clone size: -; CDR3 protein: CASSRQLATTDTQYF; CDR3 DNA: TGTGCCAGCAGCCGCCAACTAGCAACCACAGATACGCAGTATTTT
D gene: TRBD1; J gene: TRBJ2-7; V gene: TRBV27; clone size: -; CDR3 protein: CASRLNRGSEQYF; CDR3 DNA: TGTGCCAGCAGGTTAAACAGGGGGAGCGAGCAGTACTTC
D gene: TRBD1; J gene: TRBJ1-2; V gene: TRBV9; clone size: -; CDR3 protein: CASSSRDSLFYGYTF; CDR3 DNA: TGTGCCAGCAGCTCCAGGGACAGCCTTTTCTATGGCTACACCTTC
D gene: TRBD2; J gene: TRBJ2-3; V gene: TRBV7-2; clone size: -; CDR3 protein: CASSLVLAGGTDTQYF; CDR3 DNA: TGTGCCAGCAGCTTGGTACTAGCGGGGGGCACAGATACGCAGTATTTT
D gene: -; J gene: TRBJ1-6; V gene: TRBV27; clone size: -; CDR3 protein: CASSQGYNSPLHF; CDR3 DNA: TGTGCCAGCAGCCAGGGCTATAATTCACCCCTCCACTTT
D gene: TRBD1; J gene: TRBJ2-1; V gene: TRBV11-3; clone size: -; CDR3 protein: CASSETGQVNNEQFF; CDR3 DNA: TGTGCCAGCAGCGAAACGGGACAGGTCAACAATGAGCAGTTCTTC
D gene: TRBD1; J gene: TRBJ1-6; V gene: TRBV2; clone size: -; CDR3 protein: CARGQGSSYNSPLHF; CDR3 DNA: TGTGCCAGAGGACAGGGGAGCTCCTATAATTCACCCCTCCACTTT
D gene: TRBD1; J gene: TRBJ1-5; V gene: TRBV5-5; clone size: once; CDR3 protein: CASSFETGSIGNQPQHF; CDR3 DNA: TGTGCCAGCAGCTTCGAGACAGGGTCAATTGGGAATCAGCCCCAGCATTTT
D gene: TRBD1; J gene: TRBJ2-7; V gene: TRBV13; clone size: -; CDR3 protein: CASSYGRGTASFDEQYF; CDR3 DNA: TGTGCCAGCAGCTACGGCAGAGGGACAGCTTCTTTCGACGAGCAGTACTTC
D gene: TRBD1; J gene: TRBJ2-1; V gene: TRBV11-2; clone size: -; CDR3 protein: CASSLDPGGEQFF; CDR3 DNA: TGTGCCAGCAGCTTAGATCCAGGGGGTGAGCAGTTCTTC
D gene: -; J gene: TRBJ2-5; V gene: TRBV20-1; clone size: -; CDR3 protein: CSASSQGTGETQYF; CDR3 DNA: TGCAGTGCTAGTTCTCAGGGGACCGGGGAGACCCAGTACTTC
D gene: -; J gene: TRBJ2-3; V gene: TRBV5-8; clone size: few; CDR3 protein: CASSLVFGLTSSTDTQYF; CDR3 DNA: TGTGCCAGCAGCTTAGTCTTCGGACTAACCTCTAGCACAGATACGCAGTATTTT
D gene: TRBD1; J gene: TRBJ1-2; V gene: TRBV20-1; clone size: -; CDR3 protein: CSASGTGGFNTF; CDR3 DNA: TGCAGTGCTAGTGGGACAGGGGGTTTTAACACCTTC
D gene: TRBD2; J gene: TRBJ2-1; V gene: TRBV6-6; clone size: -; CDR3 protein: CASSTPSSGGANEQFF; CDR3 DNA: TGTGCCAGCAGTACCCCATCCAGCGGGGGGGCCAATGAGCAGTTCTTC
D gene: -; J gene: TRBJ1-1; V gene: TRBV19; clone size: -; CDR3 protein: CASSISGMNTEAFF; CDR3 DNA: TGTGCCAGTAGTATATCCGGGATGAACACTGAAGCTTTCTTT
D gene: TRBD1; J gene: TRBJ2-3; V gene: TRBV5-1; clone size: -; CDR3 protein: CASSTGTASTDTQYF; CDR3 DNA: TGCGCCAGCAGCACCGGGACAGCCAGCACAGATACGCAGTATTTT
D gene: TRBD2; J gene: TRBJ2-3; V gene: TRBV3-1/TRBV3-2; clone size: once; CDR3 protein: CASSRLAGGWGTDTQYF; CDR3 DNA: TGTGCCAGCAGCCGTCTAGCGGGGGGGTGGGGCACAGATACGCAGTATTTT
D gene: -; J gene: TRBJ1-2; V gene: TRBV11-1; clone size: -; CDR3 protein: CASSLNTGGYGYTF; CDR3 DNA: TGTGCCAGCAGCTTAAATACAGGTGGATATGGCTACACCTTC
D gene: -; J gene: TRBJ1-6; V gene: TRBV6-6; clone size: -; CDR3 protein: CASNGGGILSSPLHF; CDR3 DNA: TGTGCCAGCAACGGGGGGGGGATTCTTTCCTCACCCCTCCACTTT
D gene: TRBD1; J gene: TRBJ2-3; V gene: TRBV9; clone size: once; CDR3 protein: CASSVVAGGTDTQYF; CDR3 DNA: TGTGCCAGCAGCGTAGTGGCAGGGGGTACAGATACGCAGTATTTT
D gene: -; J gene: TRBJ1-2; V gene: TRBV2; clone size: -; CDR3 protein: CASTLSGSYGYTF; CDR3 DNA: TGTGCCAGCACTCTGTCAGGAAGCTATGGCTACACCTTC
D gene: -; J gene: TRBJ2-7; V gene: TRBV7-2; clone size: -; CDR3 protein: CASRKAGSSYEQYF; CDR3 DNA: TGTGCCAGCAGAAAGGCGGGAAGCTCCTACGAGCAGTACTTC